Below, 20 T cell receptor beta chains from the same sample are listed, as sequenced in a study of tumor-infiltrating lymphocytes in primary liver carcinoma. Reverse transcription of roughly 480 ng total RNA with a constant-region primer produced TCR beta cDNA. Slightly modified ARM-PCR, run as three nested multiplex PCR rounds, produced the TCR beta libraries. A C-beta reverse primer and TRBV1-TRBV30 forward primers served in each of the first two PCR rounds, at about 9 cycles apiece. Using its own MiXCR run on the multiplex PCR reads, TCRdb lists one record per CDR3 protein. The sample carries 110,000 or so distinct CDR3 sequences, roughly 80% recorded once. Scientists recovered RNA and DNA together from roughly 20-30 mg of unsorted bulk tissue. Sequencing was carried out using liver tumor tissue from sampling region 3. Stated subset: tumor region T3, left-lateral pole. The source of these receptors is a man between 35 and 55 years old with primary liver carcinoma and hepatitis B virus infection.

Notes on this clonotype: At one of its ends the junction is not consistent with the germline gene, which may arise from a read error. The rearrangement joins TRBV5-4 to TRBJ2-5, with 11 positions matching TRBD2. Germline V lookup: CDR1 SGHNT, CDR2 YYREEE (reference sequence). This CDR3 region has 18 residues. As DNA, the CDR3 is TGTGCCAGCAGTTTGGAACTAGCGGGAGCGGGACCCCAAGAGACCCAGTACTTT. It specifies CASSLELAGAGPQETQYF.

This chain connects TRBV10-2 to TRBJ2-1; D call uncertain. Per germline, CDR1 WSHSY and CDR2 SAAADI. This CDR3 has 13 residues. V gave up 7 bases and J gave up 9 bases, with 16 bases separating them. CDR3 region: CASNDSMAGEQFF. The CDR3 DNA reads as TGCGCCAGCAATGATAGTATGGCCGGTGAGCAGTTCTTC.

This chain connects TRBV11-3 to TRBJ1-3; D is unclear. CDR3 length equals 17 residues. Looked up from germline, CDR1 is SGHNT and CDR2 is YENEEA. The CDR3, as DNA: TGTGTCAACAGCTTAGATCGGAGTGGTGCTGGTGGAAACACCATATATTTT. Translation: CVNSLDRSGAGGNTIYF.

About this clonotype itself: The junction departs from germline at one end; a sequencing error may be responsible. The chain uses TRBV5-6 and TRBJ2-2; 7 bases map to TRBD1. The CDR3 totals 15 residues. Germline assignment: CDR1 SGHDT and CDR2 YYEEEE. Here the CDR3 reads CASNWGQTNTGEPFF. In nucleotides, the CDR3 is TGTGCCAGCAACTGGGGACAGACGAACACTGGGGAGCCGTTTTTT. The full variable domain, its missing parts supplied by reference TRBV5-6 and TRBJ2-2, is DAGVTQSPTHLIKTRGQQVTLRCSPKSGHDTVSWYQQALGQGPQFIFQYYEEEERQRGNFPDRFSGHQFPNYSSELNVNALLLGDSALYLCASNWGQTNTGEPFFGEGSRLTVL.

This clonotype is a singleton in its sample. This rearrangement joins TRBV5-1 to TRBJ2-5, with unresolved D. The CDR3 consists of 15 residues. Germline assignment: CDR1 SGHRS and CDR2 YFSETQ. Trimming shortened V by 0 bases and J by 1 base, and 10 bases separated the two germline ends. In DNA, the CDR3 is TGCGCCAGCAGCTTGGGGGTCGAGACCCAAGAGACCCAGTACTTC. Amino acids: CASSLGVETQETQYF.

Turning to this clonotype: At one of its ends the junction is not consistent with the germline gene, which may arise from a read error. The rearrangement uses TRBV5-6 and TRBJ1-2, with D possibly matching TRBD1 (6 bases). CDR1 and CDR2 from the germline V gene are SGHDT and YYEEEE. This CDR3 contains 16 residues. CDR3 in DNA: TGTGCCGGCAGCTCCCGCGACAGGATTGTCAACTATAGCTACACCTTC. Translated, it gives CAGSSRDRIVNYSYTF.

Comment on this clonotype: The junction and the germline gene differ at one end; a read error may be behind it. This chain joins TRBV29-1 and TRBJ2-5, with a possible D match to TRBD1 (5 bases). CDR3 length equals 15 residues. Germline V gene sequence: CDR1 SQVTM, CDR2 ANQGSEA. The CDR3 region has the DNA TGCAGCGCTGAAGGACCCGGACACTTCCAAGAGACCCATTACTTC. The encoded protein is CSAEGPGHFQETHYF.

The chain is built from TRBV20-1 and TRBJ2-3; 10 nucleotides line up with TRBD2. Germline V gene data show CDR1 as DFQATT and CDR2 as SNEGSKA (reference sequence). This CDR3 contains 14 residues. The V and J ends lost 6 bases and 2 bases, in that order; junction bases with no gene match: 5. The CDR3 here is CSAGLARFTDTQYF. In nucleotides, the CDR3 is TGCAGTGCGGGACTAGCGAGGTTCACAGATACGCAGTATTTT.

Concerning this clonotype: One junction end does not reproduce the germline sequence, and a read error may be involved. This chain connects TRBV12-3 or TRBV12-4 to TRBJ2-1; no firm D call. The CDR3 consists of 14 residues. The CDR3 region has the DNA TGTGCCAGCCTAAGCGAGCCGCATTACAGTGAGCAGTTCTTC. Encoded protein: CASLSEPHYSEQFF.

Worth noting for this clonotype: Sequence at one end of the junction differs from germline and may be a read error. This chain links TRBV12-3 or TRBV12-4 with TRBJ1-1; the D is unclear. The CDR3 is 14 amino acids. DNA of the CDR3: TGTGACAGCGGGAATATAGGTTCGAACACTGAAGCTTTCTTT. This encodes CDSGNIGSNTEAFF.

Details on this clonotype: One end of the junction is discordant with germline, which a read error may explain. The rearrangement uses TRBV11-2 and TRBJ2-5, with D possibly being TRBD1 (6 bases). CDR3 length: 14 amino acids. Germline CDR1 is SGHAT and CDR2 is FQNNGV. The CDR3 coding sequence is TGTACCAGCAGGTTATACAGGGATAGGGAGACCCAGTACTTC. Protein sequence: CTSRLYRDRETQYF. The full variable domain, in which reference TRBV11-2 and TRBJ2-5 provide the parts outside the CDR3, is EAGVAQSPRYKIIEKRQSVAFWCNPISGHATLYWYQQILGQGPKLLIQFQNNGVVDDSQLPKDRFSAERLKGVDSTLKIQPAKLEDSAVYLCTSRLYRDRETQYFGPGTRLLVL.

Turning to this clonotype: An end of the junction differs from the germline gene, which may be a read error. The V gene is TRBV12-3 or TRBV12-4, the J gene TRBJ2-3; 10 bases line up with TRBD2. CDR3 length: 16 residues. CDR3 sequence (DNA): TGTGGCAGCAGGTCGACAACTAGCGGGAACACAGATATGCAGTATTTC. It codes for CGSRSTTSGNTDMQYF.

A word on this clonotype: A read error is likely, as this CDR3 ends without the conserved phenylalanine or tryptophan. The V call is TRBV12-3 or TRBV12-4, the J call TRBJ1-4; no reliable D call. The CDR3 consists of 14 residues. Between the trimmed V and J ends, which lost 2 bases and 7 bases, there was a span of 11 bases. CDR3 in DNA: TGTGCCAGCAGTTTAAATGGGGTTGGTGAAAAACTGTTTTAT. Translating it yields CASSLNGVGEKLFY.

Remarks on this clonotype: Here the CDR3 omits its conserved ending phenylalanine or tryptophan, so a read error is the likely source. No DNA is shown, since the ends of the CDR3 on it are uncertain; the CDR3 is the one TCRdb lists. The J gene is TRBJ1-5, the V gene TRBV6-1; TRBD1 was called by the table and not checked on the DNA. Germline CDR1 MNHNS, CDR2 SASEGT. Both ends counted, the CDR3 spans 15 residues. The CDR3 loop is CPSSEWGMGDQPHHS.

V is TRBV5-1 and J is TRBJ2-3; tentatively, D is TRBD2 (6 bases). V gave up 4 bases and J gave up 10 bases, with 22 bases separating them. Germline V gene data show CDR1 as SGHRS and CDR2 as YFSETQ. This CDR3 has 15 amino acids. CDR3: CASSHIRTNTAAQYF. CDR3 in DNA: TGCGCCAGCAGCCACATCCGGACTAACACGGCTGCGCAGTATTTT.

As concerns this clonotype: A read error may produce the germline difference seen at one junction end. This rearrangement joins TRBV29-1 to TRBJ1-1, with a weak D call TRBD1 (5 bases). Germline CDR1 is SQVTM and CDR2 is ANQGSEA. This CDR3 region has 15 residues. CDR3 bases: TGCAGCGTTGGCGCAGGGTGGGGTATGAACATTGAAGCTTTCTTT. This gives the protein CSVGAGWGMNIEAFF.

As regards this clonotype: The CDR3 does not close with the conserved phenylalanine or tryptophan, likely indicating a read error. It is unclear where the CDR3 begins or ends on the DNA, so no DNA is shown, and the CDR3 is as TCRdb lists it. The rearrangement uses TRBV29-1 and TRBJ2-7; the table's D call, TRBD1, has no DNA check behind it. In germline, CDR1 is SQVTM, CDR2 ANQGSEA. The CDR3 spans 16 residues, counting both ends. The CDR3: CSAMTSGTGTPYEHHL.

This clonotype was seen only a few times. The CDR3 does not close with the conserved phenylalanine or tryptophan, likely indicating a read error. It is unclear where the CDR3 begins or ends on the DNA, so no DNA is shown, and the CDR3 is as TCRdb lists it. The rearrangement links TRBV6-6 to TRBJ2-2; TRBD1 is the table's D call, not checked against the DNA. Inclusive of both ends, the CDR3 amounts to 15 amino acids. Germline lookup yields CDR1 MNHNY and CDR2 SVGAGI (reference sequence). The chain's CDR3 is CASTTGGANTGELVL.

This clonotype appeared many times. V is TRBV19 and J is TRBJ2-1, with 11 bases aligning to TRBD2. From germline, CDR1 is LNHDA and CDR2 SQIVND (reference sequence). V dropped 1 base and J dropped 0; count of bases not matched to a gene: 5. The CDR3 consists of 18 residues. CDR3 bases: TGTGCCAGTAGTATAGTCGGGACTAGCGGACTCTCCTACAATGAGCAGTTCTTC. This codes for CASSIVGTSGLSYNEQFF.

This clonotype showed up just a few times. This may come from a read error, since a much larger clone is one base off. The chain combines TRBV5-1 with TRBJ1-5; D perhaps matches TRBD1 (5 bases). The CDR3 runs 13 residues. V was pared by 0 bases and J by 8 bases, with 9 bases between. CDR1 SGHRS and CDR2 YFSETQ come from the germline V gene. CDR3: CASSLAQAKPQHF. Written as DNA, the CDR3 is TGCGCCAGCAGCTTGGCACAGGCTAAGCCCCAGCATTTT.